The sequence of this T cell receptor (beta chain) was determined in a study of identifying expanded T cells in peripheral blood. Broader study findings: Approximately 2-week clone count variance significantly increased as total template count grew. Technical replicates showed 0.9 to 1.5 changed clones; approximately two weeks roughly 18; four weeks 19.

CDR3 length: 18 amino acids. V gave up 5 bases and J gave up 0 bases; unmatched junction bases: 12. Germline CDR1 and CDR2: SGHAT and FQNNGV. The repertoire was sequenced with immunoSEQ multiplex PCR; TCRdb's copy has only in-frame clones and lacks some. This table holds approximately 120,000 clones, about 87% found once. In regard to this clone: Its antigen is unknown.

The genes are TRBV11-2 and TRBJ2-4, with 8 bases that match TRBD2. This TCR was sampled from a person aged 18 to 70 in good health. Sequenced: blood. The CDR3 spells CASSRTGGDPLAKNIQYF. CDR3 bases: TGTGCCAGCAGCCGGACGGGAGGGGATCCTCTAGCCAAAAACATTCAGTACTTC.